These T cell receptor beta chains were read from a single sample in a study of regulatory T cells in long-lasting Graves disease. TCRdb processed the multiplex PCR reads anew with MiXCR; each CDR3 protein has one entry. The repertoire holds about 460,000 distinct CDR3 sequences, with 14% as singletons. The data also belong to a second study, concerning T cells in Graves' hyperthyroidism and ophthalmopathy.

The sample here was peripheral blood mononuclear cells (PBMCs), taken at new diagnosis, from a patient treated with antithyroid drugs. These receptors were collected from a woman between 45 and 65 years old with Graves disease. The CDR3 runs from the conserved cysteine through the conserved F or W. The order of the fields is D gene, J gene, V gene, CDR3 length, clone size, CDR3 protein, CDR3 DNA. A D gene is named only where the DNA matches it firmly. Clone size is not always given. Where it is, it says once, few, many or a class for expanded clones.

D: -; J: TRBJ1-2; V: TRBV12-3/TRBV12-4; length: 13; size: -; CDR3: CASSFLVFHGYTF; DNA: TGTGCCAGCAGCTTTTTGGTTTTCCATGGCTACACCTTC
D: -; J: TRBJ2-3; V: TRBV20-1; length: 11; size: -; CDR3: CSAADSGTQYF; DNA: TGCAGTGCGGCAGACAGCGGTACGCAGTATTTT
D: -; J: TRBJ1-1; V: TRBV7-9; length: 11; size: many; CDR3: CASSLEGEAFF; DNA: TGTGCCAGCAGCTTAGAGGGTGAAGCTTTCTTT
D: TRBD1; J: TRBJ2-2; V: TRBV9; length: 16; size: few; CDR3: CASSLPGQGYPGELFF; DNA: TGTGCCAGCAGCCTCCCCGGACAGGGGTATCCCGGGGAGCTGTTTTTT
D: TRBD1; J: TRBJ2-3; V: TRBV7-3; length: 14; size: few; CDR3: CASSSGTGGNTQYF; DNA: TGTGCCAGCAGTTCGGGGACAGGGGGTAATACGCAGTATTTT
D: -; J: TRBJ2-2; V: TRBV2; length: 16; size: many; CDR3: CASSNTGLANTGELFF; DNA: TGTGCCAGCAGTAATACGGGACTCGCGAACACCGGGGAGCTGTTTTTT
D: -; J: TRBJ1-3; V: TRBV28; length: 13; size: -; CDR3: CASGPNSGKGPDF; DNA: TGTGCCAGCGGCCCTAACTCAGGGAAGGGACCGGATTTT
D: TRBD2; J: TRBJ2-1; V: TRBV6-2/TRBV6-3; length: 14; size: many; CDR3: CASSYQGLGNEQFF; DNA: TGTGCCAGCAGTTACCAGGGACTAGGCAATGAGCAGTTCTTC
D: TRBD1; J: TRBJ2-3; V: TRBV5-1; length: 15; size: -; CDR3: CASSLAGKGTGTQYF; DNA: TGCGCCAGCAGCTTGGCCGGGAAGGGGACAGGTACGCAGTATTTT
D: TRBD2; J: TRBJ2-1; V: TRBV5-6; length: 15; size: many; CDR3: CASRAGLAGYNEQFF; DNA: TGTGCCAGCAGGGCGGGACTAGCGGGTTACAATGAGCAGTTCTTC
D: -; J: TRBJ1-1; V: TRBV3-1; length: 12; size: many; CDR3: CASSLSGTEAFF; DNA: TGTGCCAGCAGCCTATCAGGGACCGAAGCTTTCTTT
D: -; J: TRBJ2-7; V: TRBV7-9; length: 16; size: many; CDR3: CASSLALSADSYEQYF; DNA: TGTGCCAGCAGCTTAGCACTGTCAGCGGATTCCTACGAGCAGTACTTC
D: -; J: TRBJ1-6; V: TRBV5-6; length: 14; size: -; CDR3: CASSLAGDGSPLHF; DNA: TGTGCCAGCAGCTTGGCAGGGGACGGTTCACCCCTCCACTTT
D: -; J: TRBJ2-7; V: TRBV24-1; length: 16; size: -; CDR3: CATSGVVGTGPYEQYF; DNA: TGTGCCACCAGTGGGGTAGTCGGGACGGGTCCCTACGAGCAGTACTTC
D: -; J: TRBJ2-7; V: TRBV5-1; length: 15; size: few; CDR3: CASSVAARGSYEQYF; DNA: TGTGCCAGCAGCGTAGCGGCGCGGGGCTCCTACGAGCAGTACTTC
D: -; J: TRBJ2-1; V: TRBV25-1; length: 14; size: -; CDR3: CASSERRVSDEQFF; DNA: TGTGCCAGCAGTGAGCGGAGGGTTTCGGATGAGCAGTTCTTC
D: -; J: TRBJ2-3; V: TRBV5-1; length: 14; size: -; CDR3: CASSFTQSEDTQYF; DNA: TGCGCCAGCAGCTTCACACAGTCAGAAGATACGCAGTATTTT
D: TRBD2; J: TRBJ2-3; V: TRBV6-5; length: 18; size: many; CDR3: CASSYSPGLAGDRDTQYF; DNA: TGTGCCAGCAGTTACAGTCCGGGACTAGCGGGAGATCGGGATACGCAGTATTTT
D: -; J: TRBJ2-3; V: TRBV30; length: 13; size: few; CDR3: CAWSEISTDTQYF; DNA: TGTGCCTGGAGTGAGATTAGCACAGATACGCAGTATTTT
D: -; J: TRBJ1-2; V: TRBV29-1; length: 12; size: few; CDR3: CSVDVGDYGYTF; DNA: TGCAGCGTTGATGTGGGGGATTATGGCTACACCTTC
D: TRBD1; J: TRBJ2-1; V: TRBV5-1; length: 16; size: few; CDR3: CASSFVETGGYNEQFF; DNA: TGCGCCAGCAGCTTCGTCGAGACAGGGGGTTACAATGAGCAGTTCTTC
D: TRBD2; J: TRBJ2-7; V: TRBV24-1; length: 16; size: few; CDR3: CATSNGLAGLDYEQYF; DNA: TGTGCCACCAGTAACGGACTAGCGGGATTGGATTACGAGCAGTACTTC
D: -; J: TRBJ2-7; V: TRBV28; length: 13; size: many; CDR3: CASSNRRSYEQYF; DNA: TGTGCCAGCAGTAATAGGCGCTCCTACGAGCAGTACTTC
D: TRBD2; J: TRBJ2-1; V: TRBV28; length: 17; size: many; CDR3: CASRPRLGLGAHIEQFF; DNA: TGTGCCAGCAGGCCCCGGCTGGGACTAGGTGCCCATATTGAGCAGTTCTTC
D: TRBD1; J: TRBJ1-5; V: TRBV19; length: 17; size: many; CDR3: CASSRTGRIYSNQPQHF; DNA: TGTGCCAGTAGTAGGACAGGGCGTATCTATAGCAATCAGCCCCAGCATTTT
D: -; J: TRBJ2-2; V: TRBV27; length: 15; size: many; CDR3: CASSFFGVRTGELFF; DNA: TGTGCCAGCAGTTTTTTCGGAGTACGGACCGGGGAGCTGTTTTTT
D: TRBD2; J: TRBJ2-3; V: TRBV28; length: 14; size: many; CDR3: CASSFRLAPDTQYF; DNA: TGTGCCAGCAGTTTCCGACTAGCACCAGATACGCAGTATTTT
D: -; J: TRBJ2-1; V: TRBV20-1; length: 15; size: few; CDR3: CSARDRTGAYNEQFF; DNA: TGCAGTGCTAGAGATCGGACGGGAGCCTACAATGAGCAGTTCTTC
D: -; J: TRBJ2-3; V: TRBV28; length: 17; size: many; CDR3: CASSLSHQASGTDTQYF; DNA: TGTGCCAGCAGTTTGTCCCATCAGGCGAGTGGCACAGATACGCAGTATTTT
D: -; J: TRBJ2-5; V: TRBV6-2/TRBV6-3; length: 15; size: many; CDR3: CASSELGGMQETQYF; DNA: TGTGCCAGCAGTGAGCTAGGGGGTATGCAAGAGACCCAGTACTTC
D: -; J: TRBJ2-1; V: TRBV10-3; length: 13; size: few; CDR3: CAIRETDYNEQFF; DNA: TGTGCCATCAGGGAGACAGACTACAATGAGCAGTTCTTC
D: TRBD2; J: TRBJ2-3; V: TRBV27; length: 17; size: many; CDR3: CASSFSTSGRRPDTQYF; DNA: TGTGCCAGCAGTTTTTCGACTAGCGGGAGGCGACCAGATACGCAGTATTTT
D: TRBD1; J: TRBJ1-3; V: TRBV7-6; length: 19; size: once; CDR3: CASSLGGVMAGGSGNTIYF; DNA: TGTGCCAGCAGCTTAGGGGGAGTTATGGCAGGGGGCTCTGGAAACACCATATATTTT
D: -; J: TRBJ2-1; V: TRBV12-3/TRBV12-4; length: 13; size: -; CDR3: CASSEPKANEQFF; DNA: TGTGCCAGCAGTGAACCTAAGGCCAATGAGCAGTTCTTC
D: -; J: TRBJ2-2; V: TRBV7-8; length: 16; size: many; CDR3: CASSGPLGPNTGELFF; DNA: TGTGCCAGCAGCGGGCCATTAGGGCCAAACACCGGGGAGCTGTTTTTT
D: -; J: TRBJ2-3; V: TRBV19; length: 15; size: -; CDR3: CASSIASTSTDTQYF; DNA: TGTGCCAGTAGTATAGCTAGTACTAGCACAGATACGCAGTATTTT
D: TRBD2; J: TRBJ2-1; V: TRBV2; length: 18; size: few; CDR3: CASSAPLGAGGNYNEQFF; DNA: TGTGCCAGCAGTGCCCCTCTAGGGGCGGGAGGGAACTACAATGAGCAGTTCTTC
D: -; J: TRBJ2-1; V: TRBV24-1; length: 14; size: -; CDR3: CATSVEGDYNEQFF; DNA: TGTGCCACCAGTGTTGAGGGGGACTACAATGAGCAGTTCTTC
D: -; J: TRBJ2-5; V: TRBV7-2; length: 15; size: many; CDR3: CASSITGSRQETQYF; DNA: TGTGCCAGCAGCATAACAGGGAGCCGCCAAGAGACCCAGTACTTC
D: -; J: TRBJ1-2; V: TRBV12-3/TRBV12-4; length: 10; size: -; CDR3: CASGPQEGKF; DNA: TGTGCCAGTGGCCCTCAGGAAGGGAAATTC
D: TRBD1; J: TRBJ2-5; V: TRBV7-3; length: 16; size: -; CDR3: CASSSTGTGGRETQYF; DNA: TGTGCCAGCAGCTCGACCGGGACAGGGGGCCGGGAGACCCAGTACTTC